This entry describes one T cell receptor (beta chain). This sample is drawn from a study of T cell changes during pregnancy in multiple sclerosis. Sequencing was performed with immunoSEQ multiplex PCR; in TCRdb, only in-frame clones are kept and a portion is missing. The table records 47,000 or so clones, roughly 90% of them present only once. The CDR3 length is 15 residues. Deletions cut 2 bases from V and 5 bases from J, with 10 bases between. Germline V gene sequence: CDR1 MNHNS, CDR2 SASEGT. The receptor's source is a female donor with multiple sclerosis, enrolled in a pregnancy study. The rearrangement uses TRBV6-1 and TRBJ1-6; TRBD1 might be the D (5 bases). The sequenced sample was peripheral blood, obtained in the first trimester of pregnancy. The CDR3 coding sequence is TGTGCCAGCAGTGAACAGGGCCCTAATAATTCACCCCTCCACTTT. Its translation is CASSEQGPNNSPLHF.